Listed below are T cell receptor beta chains from one sample, sequenced in a study of blood T cell repertoires in COVID-19. The assay was immunoSEQ multiplex PCR, and TCRdb's table has in-frame clones only and misses some. The sample holds about 150,000 clones, approximately 90% seen once. Sequencing used peripheral blood. The source of these receptors is a woman aged 70-85 years with acute or convalescent COVID-19. Both conserved end residues are part of each CDR3. A D gene is named only where the DNA matches it firmly. Rows may omit the clone size; those that give it use once, few, many or a size class.

J | V | D | size | DNA | CDR3
TRBJ2-1 | TRBV10-2 | TRBD2 | - | TGCGCCAGCAGTCCTAGCGGGGAGTACGGTGAGCAGTTCTTC | CASSPSGEYGEQFF
TRBJ2-5 | TRBV10-1 | TRBD1 | - | TGCGCCCGACTCCCCCGGGACAGCTCACAAGAGACCCAGTACTTC | CARLPRDSSQETQYF
TRBJ1-4 | TRBV19 | - | - | TGTGCCAGTAGCCAGGGAGGGGATCGGTATGAAAAACTGTTTTTT | CASSQGGDRYEKLFF
TRBJ2-7 | TRBV6-5 | TRBD1 | - | TGTGCCAGCAGAGACCGGGACAGGGCAGAAGGCGAGCAGTACTTC | CASRDRDRAEGEQYF
TRBJ1-2 | TRBV12-3/TRBV12-4 | - | - | TGTGCCAGCAGCACTACTTTGGCGGGGTACACCTTC | CASSTTLAGYTF
TRBJ1-2 | TRBV27 | TRBD1 | - | TGTGCCAGCACCCCCTTCCGGGACAGGGGGGTTGGCTACACCTTC | CASTPFRDRGVGYTF
TRBJ1-5 | TRBV7-2 | TRBD1 | few | TGTGCCAGCAGCGGGACAGGGGGTGGGCCCCAGCATTTT | CASSGTGGGPQHF
TRBJ2-3 | TRBV28 | - | - | TGTGCCAGCAGTTTACAGACAGATACGCAGTATTTT | CASSLQTDTQYF
TRBJ1-6 | TRBV5-1 | - | - | TGCGCCAGCACCCGGGAACAGGGCTCTCCCCTCCACTTT | CASTREQGSPLHF
TRBJ2-2 | TRBV11-2 | - | - | TGTGCCAGCGATACTAGGTCCTACACCGGGGAGCTGTTTTTT | CASDTRSYTGELFF
TRBJ2-6 | TRBV27 | - | - | TGTGCCAGCAAGTACAGCTCTGGGGCCAACGTCCTGACTTTC | CASKYSSGANVLTF
TRBJ1-6 | TRBV7-9 | TRBD1 | few | TGTGCCAGCAGCTTATTGGCTGGGGCAGGGGGTAATAATTCACCCCTCCACTTT | CASSLLAGAGGNNSPLHF
TRBJ1-4 | TRBV27 | TRBD1 | - | TGTGCCAGCAAACAGGGGGGAACTAATGAAAAACTGTTTTTT | CASKQGGTNEKLFF
TRBJ2-7 | TRBV10-3 | TRBD1 | - | TGTGCCATCAGTGCAAACACAGGGGCCGGCTACGAGCAGTACTTC | CAISANTGAGYEQYF
TRBJ2-3 | TRBV7-2 | TRBD1 | - | TGTGCCAGCAGCTTAGCCGCGGGACAGGGGGCGGCTACGCAGTATTTT | CASSLAAGQGAATQYF
TRBJ2-7 | TRBV10-3 | TRBD1 | - | TGTGCCATCAGCTCAGGGGGCTGGGAGCAGTACTTC | CAISSGGWEQYF
TRBJ2-3 | TRBV5-1 | TRBD2 | - | TGCGCCAGCAGCTTATCAGCGGGGGGTTTAGATACGCAGTATTTT | CASSLSAGGLDTQYF
TRBJ1-2 | TRBV6-1 | TRBD1 | - | TGTGCCAGCAGTGATGGCCAGGGGGCAAAGGGTAACTATGGCTACACCTTC | CASSDGQGAKGNYGYTF
TRBJ1-6 | TRBV6-5 | TRBD1 | - | TGTGCCAGCGGGGACAGGCGTAATTCACCCCTCCACTTT | CASGDRRNSPLHF
TRBJ1-2 | TRBV7-9 | - | - | TGTGCCAGCAGCTCACAGGGTATTGGTGGCTACACCTTC | CASSSQGIGGYTF
TRBJ2-5 | TRBV24-1 | - | - | TGTGCCACCAGTCTGGGCCCCGAGACCCAGTACTTC | CATSLGPETQYF
TRBJ2-1 | TRBV7-2 | TRBD2 | - | TGTGCCAGCAGCTTAAGATCCGGGACTAGCCCCATCCATGAGCAGTTCTTC | CASSLRSGTSPIHEQFF
TRBJ2-1 | TRBV24-1 | TRBD2 | - | TGTGCCACCAGTGACCCCGGGACTAGTTTCAATGAGCAGTTCTTC | CATSDPGTSFNEQFF
TRBJ1-4 | TRBV11-2 | TRBD1 | - | TGTGCCAGCAGCTTAGCGGGACAGGGGGGGGAAAAACTGTTTTTT | CASSLAGQGGEKLFF
TRBJ1-3 | TRBV18 | - | - | TGTGCCAGCTCAGGACAGACTGGAAACACCATATATTTT | CASSGQTGNTIYF
TRBJ1-6 | TRBV5-4 | TRBD1 | - | TGTGCCAGCACCCCGGGCCCGACCCGGGGACAGAGTTCACCCCTCCACTTT | CASTPGPTRGQSSPLHF